The 30 T cell receptor beta chains below all came from one sample that was sequenced in a study of T cells in tuberculosis. Cells were sorted from thawed PBMC rested overnight and stained with GMM-loaded CD1B tetramer, viability dye and anti-CD3. The CD1B tetramers carried C32 glucose monomycolate purified from Rhodococcus equi. The repertoire was sequenced with immunoSEQ multiplex PCR; TCRdb's copy has only in-frame clones and lacks some. The table includes 60,000 or so clones, approximately 81% detected once. Sequencing was done on a sample of CD1b-GMM tetramer-negative cells sorted from PBMCs. These receptors came from an adult woman with latent tuberculosis.

The genes are TRBV30 and TRBJ1-2; D possibly corresponds to TRBD1 (5 bases). Germline V CDR1 and CDR2: GTSNPN, SVGIG (reference sequence). V lost 2 bases and J 6 bases, leaving 13 bases between the germline ends. The CDR3 is 13 residues long. The DNA for the CDR3 is TGTGCCTGGAGTTTGGGCCAAGGGGATGGCTACACCTTC. It encodes CAWSLGQGDGYTF. Looking up the rest from reference TRBV30 and TRBJ1-2 gives the full variable domain: SQTIHQWPATLVQPVGSPLSLECTVEGTSNPNLYWYRQAAGRGLQLLFYSVGIGQISSEVPQNLSASRPQDRQFILSSKKLLLSDSGFYLCAWSLGQGDGYTFGSGTRLTVV.

V and J are TRBV28 and TRBJ2-1, with TRBD2 matching 9 bases. This CDR3 comprises 14 residues. CDR1 and CDR2 (germline): MDHEN, SYDVKM. The V segment lost 6 bases and the J segment 6 bases; nucleotides outside the gene matches: 6. CDR3 DNA sequence: TGTGCCAGCAGGGCAGCGGGGGGCAGCAATGAGCAGTTCTTC. Protein: CASRAAGGSNEQFF. Full variable domain (outside the CDR3, taken from reference TRBV28 and TRBJ2-1): DVKVTQSSRYLVKRTGEKVFLECVQDMDHENMFWYRQDPGLGLRLIYFSYDVKMKEKGDIPEGYSVSREKKERFSLILESASTNQTSMYLCASRAAGGSNEQFFGPGTRLTVL.

This chain joins TRBV7-3 and TRBJ2-5, with 9 bases fitting TRBD2. Germline V gene data show CDR1 as SGHTA and CDR2 as FQGTGA. The CDR3 extends over 15 amino acids. The trim removed 2 bases at V and 5 bases at J, leaving 6 bases unmatched. The CDR3: CASSLVSGGTETQYF. CDR3 sequence (DNA): TGTGCCAGCAGCTTAGTTAGCGGGGGTACGGAGACCCAGTACTTC.

The chain couples TRBV2 to TRBJ1-4, with D tentatively TRBD1 (6 bases). CDR1 and CDR2 (germline): SNHLY, FYNNEI. The V and J ends lost 5 bases and 0 bases respectively, with 22 bases between them. This CDR3 comprises 19 residues. The CDR3, as DNA: TGTGCCAGCAGTCGCAGAGGGTGGGACACTTTTGCAACTAATGAAAAACTGTTTTTT. As protein: CASSRRGWDTFATNEKLFF.

The rearrangement links TRBV9 to TRBJ2-7; 7 nucleotides line up with TRBD2. V lost 0 bases and J lost 2; bases outside the gene matches: 2. There are 14 residues in the CDR3. Germline loops: CDR1 SGDLS, CDR2 YYNGEE. The CDR3 loop is CASSVGEGTYEQYF. The CDR3 nucleotides are TGTGCCAGCAGCGTAGGGGAGGGTACCTACGAGCAGTACTTC.

The J gene is TRBJ2-7, the V gene TRBV29-1; 9 bases fit TRBD2. Germline CDR1 is SQVTM and CDR2 is ANQGSEA. Unmatched junction bases numbered 6, after V lost 0 bases and J lost 3 bases. The CDR3 loop spans 15 amino acids. CDR3 sequence reads: CSVEDRGGGDYEQYF. Written as DNA, the CDR3 is TGCAGCGTTGAAGATCGCGGGGGGGGAGACTACGAGCAGTACTTC.

The chain employs TRBV5-1 and TRBJ1-1; 10 bases match TRBD1. This CDR3 is 15 amino acids long. With V trimmed by 0 bases and J by 5 bases, 4 bases remained unmatched. The V gene's germline CDR1 is SGHRS and CDR2 YFSETQ. CDR3 sequence: CASSLGQGAGTEAFF. In DNA, the CDR3 is TGCGCCAGCAGCTTGGGACAGGGGGCAGGGACTGAAGCTTTCTTT.

V is TRBV4-1 and J is TRBJ2-5, with a weak D call TRBD1 (5 bases). The CDR3 loop spans 14 amino acids. V dropped 0 bases and J dropped 5 bases, with 10 bases sitting between them. CDR1 and CDR2 (germline): MGHRA, YSYEKL. The chain's CDR3 is CASSQDTGRETQYF. The DNA for the CDR3 is TGCGCCAGCAGCCAAGATACAGGCAGGGAGACCCAGTACTTC.

J is TRBJ2-2 and V is TRBV9; 9 nucleotides match TRBD1. CDR1 and CDR2 (germline): SGDLS, YYNGEE. With V trimmed by 2 bases and J by 7 bases, 12 bases remained unmatched. This CDR3 region has 17 residues. CDR3 loop: CASSVFPGQGIGGELFF. As DNA, the CDR3 is TGTGCCAGCAGCGTGTTTCCCGGACAGGGGATTGGCGGGGAGCTGTTTTTT.

The V and J genes are TRBV29-1 and TRBJ2-6; D unclear. The CDR3 covers 13 residues. Germline V lookup: CDR1 SQVTM, CDR2 ANQGSEA. V was trimmed by 4 bases and J by 2 bases, leaving 6 bases between them. CDR3 sequence: CSVGQAGANVLTF. The CDR3 DNA reads TGCAGCGTTGGCCAGGCTGGGGCCAACGTCCTGACTTTC.

The chain links TRBV5-1 to TRBJ2-3; TRBD2 matches at 15 bases. Germline-derived CDR1 and CDR2 are SGHRS and YFSETQ. V trimming: 4 bases; J trimming: 3 bases; junction bases outside the gene matches: 12. The CDR3 has 19 amino acids. The chain's CDR3 is CASSPGLAGGRTLTDTQYF. For the CDR3, the DNA is TGCGCCAGCAGCCCGGGACTAGCGGGAGGTAGGACGCTAACAGATACGCAGTATTTT.

This clone was detected only once. V and J are TRBV27 and TRBJ2-7; 8 bases fit TRBD2. Germline assignment: CDR1 MNHEY and CDR2 SMNVEV (reference sequence). CDR3 size: 15 residues. V shed 7 bases, J shed 0 bases, and the junction held 8 bases outside the gene matches. In DNA form, the CDR3 reads TGTGCCAGCACCTTACGGGGGGGTTCCTCCTACGAGCAGTACTTC. Amino acid sequence: CASTLRGGSSYEQYF.

This chain uses TRBV25-1 with TRBJ1-2, with TRBD1 identical over 8 bases. V gave up 1 base and J gave up 3 bases; unmatched junction bases: 4. The CDR3 runs 15 residues. Germline CDR1 is MGHDK and CDR2 is SYGVNS. The CDR3 DNA is TGTGCCAGCAGTGAATCCCCGGACAGGGACTATGGCTACACCTTC. Translating it yields CASSESPDRDYGYTF.

The chain employs TRBV5-6 and TRBJ2-2; D is unresolved. Trimming pared 1 base from V and 0 bases from J, leaving 7 bases between. Germline loops: CDR1 SGHDT, CDR2 YYEEEE. This CDR3 has 15 amino acids. CDR3 sequence reads: CASSLWPANTGELFF. In nucleotides, the CDR3 is TGTGCCAGCAGCTTGTGGCCAGCGAACACCGGGGAGCTGTTTTTT.

This clone appeared a few times. The V gene is TRBV27, the J gene TRBJ2-3; D is uncertain. With 5 bases removed from V and 6 bases from J, the gap between germline ends came to 12 bases. Looked up from germline, CDR1 is MNHEY and CDR2 is SMNVEV (reference sequence). The CDR3 is 13 residues long. The CDR3 loop is CASSDGRSDTQYF. DNA of the CDR3: TGTGCCAGCAGTGATGGGCGATCTGATACGCAGTATTTT.

A single count supports this clone. The chain has TRBV7-6 and TRBJ2-7; D call uncertain. V lost 5 bases and J 3 bases, leaving 14 bases between the germline ends. Germline loops: CDR1 SGHVS, CDR2 FNYEAQ. There are 14 residues in the CDR3. CDR3 sequence: CASSQSPDIYEQYF. The CDR3 DNA sequence: TGTGCCAGCAGCCAAAGTCCAGATATCTACGAGCAGTACTTC.

The chain is built from TRBV5-4 and TRBJ2-1; 7 bases line up with TRBD1. This CDR3 is built from 16 residues. V trimming: 0 bases; J trimming: 0 bases; junction bases outside the gene matches: 3. Germline V gene data show CDR1 as SGHNT and CDR2 as YYREEE (reference sequence). The CDR3 DNA reads as TGTGCCAGCAGCTTGGGTGGGACAGCCTCCTACAATGAGCAGTTCTTC. This sequence encodes CASSLGGTASYNEQFF.

This rearrangement joins TRBV14 to TRBJ2-5; 11 bases fit TRBD1. Germline lookup yields CDR1 SGHDN and CDR2 FVKESK. Losses at the gene ends were 5 bases for V and 5 bases for J; bases not matched to a gene: 10. This CDR3 comprises 16 residues. The DNA for the CDR3 is TGTGCCAGCAGCGCAGGATCCGGGACAGGGGGTGAGACCCAGTACTTC. It is translated as CASSAGSGTGGETQYF.

In DNA form, the CDR3 reads TGTGCCAGCAGACTGAGGGCCCGGGTCTGGGACAGGGAGAAGGCTGAAGCTTTCTTT. Translation: CASRLRARVWDREKAEAFF. V and J are TRBV28 and TRBJ1-1; 9 bases match TRBD1. V trimming: 6 bases; J trimming: 6 bases; junction bases outside the gene matches: 23. Germline V lookup: CDR1 MDHEN, CDR2 SYDVKM. The CDR3 length is 19 residues.

The V and J genes are TRBV29-1 and TRBJ1-2, with 9 nucleotides matching TRBD1. This CDR3 has 13 amino acids. Trimming at V came to 7 bases and at J to 6 bases, leaving 9 bases not matched to a gene. Germline V gene lookup returns CDR1 SQVTM and CDR2 ANQGSEA. The CDR3 DNA sequence: TGCAGCGCTAGGACAGGGGCCTATGATGGCTACACCTTC. Its translation is CSARTGAYDGYTF. Variable domain in full (rest from reference TRBV29-1 and TRBJ1-2): SAVISQKPSRDICQRGTSLTIQCQVDSQVTMMFWYRQQPGQSLTLIATANQGSEATYESGFVIDKFPISRPNLTFSTLTVSNMSPEDSSIYLCSARTGAYDGYTFGSGTRLTVV.

The rearrangement joins TRBV19 to TRBJ2-2, with D possibly being TRBD1 (6 bases). Germline CDR1 is LNHDA and CDR2 is SQIVND (reference sequence). The length of the CDR3 is 11 residues. Trimming removed 7 bases from V and 6 bases from J, with 6 bases in between. Written as DNA, the CDR3 is TGTGCCAGTACAGGGGCCGGGGAGCTGTTTTTT. Amino acid sequence: CASTGAGELFF.

The chain recombines TRBV19 with TRBJ1-6; 7 positions agree with TRBD1. The V gene's germline CDR1 is LNHDA and CDR2 SQIVND (reference sequence). Losses at the gene ends were 3 bases for V and 5 bases for J; bases not matched to a gene: 4. CDR3 length equals 15 residues. The CDR3 nucleotides read TGTGCCAGTAGTATTAAAGGACAGGATAATTCACCCCTCCACTTT. Protein sequence: CASSIKGQDNSPLHF. Combining the CDR3 with reference TRBV19 and TRBJ1-6 gives the whole variable domain DGGITQSPKYLFRKEGQNVTLSCEQNLNHDAMYWYRQDPGQGLRLIYYSQIVNDFQKGDIAEGYSVSREKKESFPLTVTSAQKNPTAFYLCASSIKGQDNSPLHFGNGTRLTVT.

The rearrangement uses TRBV6-4 and TRBJ2-7; maybe TRBD2 (6 bases). This CDR3 has 13 residues. Germline V CDR1 and CDR2: MRHNA, SNTAGT. V was cut by 5 bases and J by 5 bases, with 13 bases left in between. This CDR3 is CASSLDPGDEQYF. CDR3 nucleotide sequence: TGTGCCAGCAGTTTGGACCCGGGGGACGAGCAGTACTTC.

The chain links TRBV27 to TRBJ1-5; 7 nucleotides line up with TRBD1. CDR3 length equals 14 residues. V trimming: 0 bases; J trimming: 10 bases; junction bases outside the gene matches: 6. Germline values: CDR1 MNHEY, CDR2 SMNVEV (reference sequence). The chain's CDR3 is CASSLSDRVIPQHF. In DNA form, the CDR3 reads TGTGCCAGCAGTTTATCTGACAGGGTGATCCCCCAGCATTTT.

The V and J genes are TRBV2 and TRBJ2-5, with D unclear. The CDR3 has 12 residues. Trimming stripped 2 bases from V and 5 bases from J, with 6 bases between. From germline, CDR1 is SNHLY and CDR2 FYNNEI. The CDR3 sequence is CASSESQETQYF. CDR3 nucleotide sequence: TGTGCCAGCAGTGAATCTCAGGAGACCCAGTACTTC. Together with reference TRBV2 and TRBJ2-5, the CDR3 gives the full variable domain: EPEVTQTPSHQVTQMGQEVILRCVPISNHLYFYWYRQILGQKVEFLVSFYNNEISEKSEIFDDQFSVERPDGSNFTLKIRSTKLEDSAMYFCASSESQETQYFGPGTRLLVL.

The V and J genes are TRBV28 and TRBJ1-5; 7 positions agree with TRBD1. Germline V gene sequence: CDR1 MDHEN, CDR2 SYDVKM. Losses at the gene ends were 7 bases for V and 2 bases for J; bases not matched to a gene: 8. This CDR3 spans 15 amino acids. The CDR3 nucleotides read TGTGCCAGCACCCTCAACAGGGGAGGCAATCAGCCCCAGCATTTT. It is translated as CASTLNRGGNQPQHF.

The V gene is TRBV30, the J gene TRBJ2-7; 8 bases are a match to TRBD1. The germline CDR1 and CDR2 sequences are GTSNPN and SVGIG (reference sequence). This CDR3 is 14 amino acids long. Trimming took 4 bases from V and 5 from J; bases not matched to a gene: 10. CDR3 loop: CAWISQGVGHEQYF. The CDR3 DNA reads as TGTGCCTGGATCTCACAGGGGGTTGGTCACGAGCAGTACTTC.

CDR3 sequence: CASSLPSTDTQYF. For the CDR3, the DNA is TGTGCCAGCAGCTTACCTAGCACAGATACGCAGTATTTT. The chain joins TRBV11-2 to TRBJ2-3, with D hard to call. Germline CDR1 is SGHAT and CDR2 is FQNNGV. The CDR3 runs 13 residues. V dropped 2 bases and J dropped 0 bases, with 3 bases sitting between them.

In its sample, this clone was seen a few times. The chain is built from TRBV7-9 and TRBJ2-1, with a possible D match to TRBD2 (7 bases). CDR1 SEHNR and CDR2 FQNEAQ come from the germline V gene (reference sequence). Trimming removed 3 bases from V and 10 bases from J, with 19 bases in between. This CDR3 has 15 residues. CDR3 bases: TGTGCCAGCAGCTTTCGGGGGGCCTTAAGAGGCGAGCAGTTCTTC. Protein product: CASSFRGALRGEQFF. The whole variable domain, filled in from reference TRBV7-9 and TRBJ2-1, reads DTGVSQNPRHKITKRGQNVTFRCDPISEHNRLYWYRQTLGQGPEFLTYFQNEAQLEKSRLLSDRFSAERPKGSFSTLEIQRTEQGDSAMYLCASSFRGALRGEQFFGPGTRLTVL.

The table lists this clone with a count of one. The chain carries TRBV18 and TRBJ1-6; perhaps TRBD1 as D (5 bases). Between the trimmed V and J ends, which lost 8 bases and 7 bases, there was a span of 24 bases. CDR1 is KGHSH, CDR2 LQKENI, per germline. The CDR3 runs to 17 residues. For the CDR3, the DNA is TGTGCCAGCCTCCCGACAGTTCTAACCTCAGGGAATTCACCCCTCCACTTT. It translates to CASLPTVLTSGNSPLHF. The whole variable domain, filled in from reference TRBV18 and TRBJ1-6, reads NAGVMQNPRHLVRRRGQEARLRCSPMKGHSHVYWYRQLPEEGLKFMVYLQKENIIDESGMPKERFSAEFPKEGPSILRIQQVVRGDSAAYFCASLPTVLTSGNSPLHFGNGTRLTVT.